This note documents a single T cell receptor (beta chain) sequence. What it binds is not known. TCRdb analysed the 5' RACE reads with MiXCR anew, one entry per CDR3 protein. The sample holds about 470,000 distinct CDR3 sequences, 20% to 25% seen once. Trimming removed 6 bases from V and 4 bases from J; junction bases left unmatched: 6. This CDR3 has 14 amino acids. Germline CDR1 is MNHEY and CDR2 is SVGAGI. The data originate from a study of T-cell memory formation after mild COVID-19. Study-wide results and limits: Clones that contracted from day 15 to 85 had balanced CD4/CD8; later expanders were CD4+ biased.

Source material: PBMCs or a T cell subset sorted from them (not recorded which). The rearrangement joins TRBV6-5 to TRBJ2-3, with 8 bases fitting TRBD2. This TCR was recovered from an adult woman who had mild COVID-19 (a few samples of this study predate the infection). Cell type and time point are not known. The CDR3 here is CASSRSGAADTQYF. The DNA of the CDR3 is TGTGCCAGCAGCCGTAGCGGGGCGGCAGATACGCAGTATTTT.